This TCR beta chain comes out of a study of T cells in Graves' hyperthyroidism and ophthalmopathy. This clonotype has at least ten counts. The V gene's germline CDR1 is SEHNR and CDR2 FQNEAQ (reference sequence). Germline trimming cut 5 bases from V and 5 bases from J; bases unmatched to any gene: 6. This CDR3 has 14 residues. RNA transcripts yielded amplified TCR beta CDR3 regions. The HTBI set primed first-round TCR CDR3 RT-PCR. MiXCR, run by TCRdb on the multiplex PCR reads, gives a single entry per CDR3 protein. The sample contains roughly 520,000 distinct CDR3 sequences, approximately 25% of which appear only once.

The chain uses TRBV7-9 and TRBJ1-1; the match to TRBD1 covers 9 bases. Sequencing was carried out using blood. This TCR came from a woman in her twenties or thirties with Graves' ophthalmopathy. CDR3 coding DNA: TGTGCCAGCAGCCCAGGACAGGGGTGGACTGAAGCTTTCTTT. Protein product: CASSPGQGWTEAFF.